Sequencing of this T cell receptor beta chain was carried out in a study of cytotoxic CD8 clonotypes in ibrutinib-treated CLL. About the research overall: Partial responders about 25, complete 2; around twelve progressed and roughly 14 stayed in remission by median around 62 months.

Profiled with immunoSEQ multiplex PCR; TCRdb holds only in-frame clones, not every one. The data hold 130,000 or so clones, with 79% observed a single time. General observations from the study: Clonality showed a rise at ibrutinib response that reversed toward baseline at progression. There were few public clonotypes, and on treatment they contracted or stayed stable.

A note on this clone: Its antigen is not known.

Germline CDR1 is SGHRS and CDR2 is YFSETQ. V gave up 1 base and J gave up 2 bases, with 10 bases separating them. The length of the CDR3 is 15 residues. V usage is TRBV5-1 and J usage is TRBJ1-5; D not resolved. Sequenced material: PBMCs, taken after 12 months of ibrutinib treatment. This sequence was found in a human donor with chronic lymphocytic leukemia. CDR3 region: CASSLSPERNQPQHF. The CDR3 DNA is TGCGCCAGCAGCTTGTCTCCGGAACGCAATCAGCCCCAGCATTTT.